This is a list of T cell receptor beta chains from one sample in a study of blood T cell repertoires in COVID-19. Sequencing was performed with immunoSEQ multiplex PCR; in TCRdb, only in-frame clones are kept and a portion is missing. The sample has roughly 300,000 clones; approximately 90% are singletons. Material: peripheral blood. The receptor set was obtained from a woman younger than 45 with COVID-19, enrolled during active disease. Both conserved end residues are part of each CDR3. A D gene is named only where the DNA matches it firmly. Size values are once, few and many counts, or a class for expanded clones, and some rows have none.

>TRBV4-1|.|20|TRBJ2-5|TRBD2
TGCGCCAGCAGCCAAACCGGACTAGCGGGAGGGCCGGGATGGCAAGAGACCCAGTACTTC
CASSQTGLAGGPGWQETQYF
>TRBV19|.|15|TRBJ1-1|TRBD1
TGTGCCAGTAGTATAGGGGGGACAGGGGGCACTGAAGCTTTCTTT
CASSIGGTGGTEAFF
>TRBV18|.|13|TRBJ1-1|.
TGTGCCAGCGCTCACGCCAGGGACACTGAAGCTTTCTTT
CASAHARDTEAFF
>TRBV19|.|18|TRBJ1-1|.
TGTGCCAGTAACAACCTAGGCGATGCGGCAGGGTGGAACACTGAAGCTTTCTTT
CASNNLGDAAGWNTEAFF
>TRBV7-9|.|13|TRBJ1-4|.
TGTGCCAGCAGCTTGCGCGGAAGTGAAAAACTGTTTTTT
CASSLRGSEKLFF
>TRBV2|.|14|TRBJ2-4|.
TGTGCCAGCAGTGGTGCGGGGTCGAAAAACATTCAGTACTTC
CASSGAGSKNIQYF
>TRBV5-1|.|13|TRBJ2-7|.
TGCGCCAGCAGGTCACTAGGGGGAGACGAGCAGTACTTC
CASRSLGGDEQYF
>TRBV6-6|once|15|TRBJ2-1|TRBD1
TGTGCCAGCAGTTTTCAGGGGGACGCCTTCAATGAGCAGTTCTTC
CASSFQGDAFNEQFF
>TRBV18|.|15|TRBJ2-7|.
TGTGCCAGCTCACCATTTTCGGGGTTCTCCTACGAGCAGTACTTC
CASSPFSGFSYEQYF
>TRBV19|.|14|TRBJ1-2|.
TGTGCCAGTTTCGCAGGGGACACTATATATGGCTACACCTTC
CASFAGDTIYGYTF
>TRBV28|.|15|TRBJ2-1|TRBD1
TGTGCCAGCACCACAGGGGGCCAGCTTTACAATGAGCAGTTCTTC
CASTTGGQLYNEQFF
>TRBV30|.|17|TRBJ1-5|TRBD1
TGTGCCTGGAGTCATAGACAGGGGCGGAATAGCAATCAGCCCCAGCATTTT
CAWSHRQGRNSNQPQHF
>TRBV19|.|14|TRBJ2-3|.
TGTGCCAGTAGTATAGCTCAGACAGCAGATACGCAGTATTTT
CASSIAQTADTQYF
>TRBV28|.|13|TRBJ1-1|.
TGTGCCAGCAGTTTGGGGGGTAAGACTGAAGCTTTCTTT
CASSLGGKTEAFF
>TRBV5-1|.|19|TRBJ2-6|.
TGCGCCAGCAGCTTCATTTCAGGGGGGCGCCGCTCTGGGGCCAACGTCCTGACTTTC
CASSFISGGRRSGANVLTF
>TRBV2|.|15|TRBJ1-1|.
TGTGCCAGCAGCGACCCGGGACACCTGAACACTGAAGCTTTCTTT
CASSDPGHLNTEAFF
>TRBV4-1|.|14|TRBJ1-2|TRBD1
TGCGCCAGCAGCCAATCCGGACAGGGCTTCGGCTACACCTTC
CASSQSGQGFGYTF
>TRBV5-1|.|15|TRBJ1-2|TRBD1
TGCGCCAGCAGCTTGGGTACAGGGGCTAACTATGGCTACACCTTC
CASSLGTGANYGYTF
>TRBV5-1|.|14|TRBJ2-7|TRBD2
TGCGCCAGCAGCTTGGGTAGCGGGAGGTACGAGCAGTACTTC
CASSLGSGRYEQYF
>TRBV5-6|.|14|TRBJ1-2|TRBD1
TGTGCCAGCAGCTTAGGGGGCGGGTTTGCTGGCTACACCTTC
CASSLGGGFAGYTF
>TRBV10-2|.|16|TRBJ1-1|.
TGCGCCAGCGCCCGAGGGATGGGGATTATGGGCACTGAAGCTTTCTTT
CASARGMGIMGTEAFF
>TRBV3-1/TRBV3-2|.|13|TRBJ2-7|TRBD2
TGTGCCAGCACTAGCGGGGGTACCTACGAGCAGTACTTC
CASTSGGTYEQYF
>TRBV5-6|.|15|TRBJ2-1|TRBD1
TGTGCCAGCAGCTTTATGACAGGGAGCTTGAATGAGCAGTTCTTC
CASSFMTGSLNEQFF
>TRBV7-9|few|13|TRBJ2-2|.
TGTGCCAGCAGCTTAGCCTTCTTCGGGGAGCTGTTTTTT
CASSLAFFGELFF
>TRBV2|.|13|TRBJ2-7|TRBD1
TGTGCCAGCAGCGAACAGGGGGTCCACGAGCAGTACTTC
CASSEQGVHEQYF
>TRBV19|.|15|TRBJ2-5|.
TGTGCCAGTACCAGCCTGGGGGCTGGGCAAGAGACCCAGTACTTC
CASTSLGAGQETQYF
>TRBV10-3|.|13|TRBJ1-5|.
TGTGCCACCGCAGGGGCTAACAATCAGCCCCAGCATTTT
CATAGANNQPQHF
>TRBV28|.|13|TRBJ2-5|.
TGTGCCAGCAGTACTCGACAGGCGGAGACCCAGTACTTC
CASSTRQAETQYF
>TRBV11-2|.|17|TRBJ2-1|TRBD2
TGTGCCAGCATATCCTTGGCTAGCGGGAGAAGGGCGGGTGAGCAGTTCTTC
CASISLASGRRAGEQFF
>TRBV7-9|.|15|TRBJ2-6|.
TGTGCCAGCAGCACCGACAGGTCTGGGGCCAACGTCCTGACTTTC
CASSTDRSGANVLTF
>TRBV13|.|14|TRBJ1-1|TRBD1
TGTGCCAGCATGCTGGACAGGATAAACACTGAAGCTTTCTTT
CASMLDRINTEAFF
>TRBV29-1|.|14|TRBJ2-1|.
TGCAGCGTTGAAAGGGGGAGATCGGGCAATGAGCAGTTCTTC
CSVERGRSGNEQFF
>TRBV30|.|17|TRBJ1-4|TRBD1
TGTGCCTGGAGTCCGGACAGGGGGCTACCAACTAATGAAAAACTGTTTTTT
CAWSPDRGLPTNEKLFF
>TRBV7-2|.|14|TRBJ1-2|TRBD1
TGTGCCAGCAGCCTCCTACAGGGGGGTGTGGGCTACACCTTC
CASSLLQGGVGYTF
>TRBV7-9|.|14|TRBJ1-2|TRBD1
TGTGCCAGCAGCCCGGGACAGGGCACCTATGGCTACACCTTC
CASSPGQGTYGYTF